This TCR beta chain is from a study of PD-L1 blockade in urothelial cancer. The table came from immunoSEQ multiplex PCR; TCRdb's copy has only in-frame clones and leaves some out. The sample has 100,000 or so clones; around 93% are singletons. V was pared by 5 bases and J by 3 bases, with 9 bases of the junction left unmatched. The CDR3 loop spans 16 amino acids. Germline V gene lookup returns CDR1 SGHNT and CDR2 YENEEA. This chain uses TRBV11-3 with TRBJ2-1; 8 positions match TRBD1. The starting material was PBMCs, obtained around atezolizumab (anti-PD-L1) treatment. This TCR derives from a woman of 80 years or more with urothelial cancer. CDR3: CASSPPGQGVYNEQFF. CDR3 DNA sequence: TGTGCCAGCAGCCCGCCCGGACAGGGCGTCTACAATGAGCAGTTCTTC. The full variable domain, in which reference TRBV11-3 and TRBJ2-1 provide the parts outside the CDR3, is EAGVVQSPRYKIIEKKQPVAFWCNPISGHNTLYWYLQNLGQGPELLIRYENEEAVDDSQLPKDRFSAERLKGVDSTLKIQPAELGDSAVYLCASSPPGQGVYNEQFFGPGTRLTVL.